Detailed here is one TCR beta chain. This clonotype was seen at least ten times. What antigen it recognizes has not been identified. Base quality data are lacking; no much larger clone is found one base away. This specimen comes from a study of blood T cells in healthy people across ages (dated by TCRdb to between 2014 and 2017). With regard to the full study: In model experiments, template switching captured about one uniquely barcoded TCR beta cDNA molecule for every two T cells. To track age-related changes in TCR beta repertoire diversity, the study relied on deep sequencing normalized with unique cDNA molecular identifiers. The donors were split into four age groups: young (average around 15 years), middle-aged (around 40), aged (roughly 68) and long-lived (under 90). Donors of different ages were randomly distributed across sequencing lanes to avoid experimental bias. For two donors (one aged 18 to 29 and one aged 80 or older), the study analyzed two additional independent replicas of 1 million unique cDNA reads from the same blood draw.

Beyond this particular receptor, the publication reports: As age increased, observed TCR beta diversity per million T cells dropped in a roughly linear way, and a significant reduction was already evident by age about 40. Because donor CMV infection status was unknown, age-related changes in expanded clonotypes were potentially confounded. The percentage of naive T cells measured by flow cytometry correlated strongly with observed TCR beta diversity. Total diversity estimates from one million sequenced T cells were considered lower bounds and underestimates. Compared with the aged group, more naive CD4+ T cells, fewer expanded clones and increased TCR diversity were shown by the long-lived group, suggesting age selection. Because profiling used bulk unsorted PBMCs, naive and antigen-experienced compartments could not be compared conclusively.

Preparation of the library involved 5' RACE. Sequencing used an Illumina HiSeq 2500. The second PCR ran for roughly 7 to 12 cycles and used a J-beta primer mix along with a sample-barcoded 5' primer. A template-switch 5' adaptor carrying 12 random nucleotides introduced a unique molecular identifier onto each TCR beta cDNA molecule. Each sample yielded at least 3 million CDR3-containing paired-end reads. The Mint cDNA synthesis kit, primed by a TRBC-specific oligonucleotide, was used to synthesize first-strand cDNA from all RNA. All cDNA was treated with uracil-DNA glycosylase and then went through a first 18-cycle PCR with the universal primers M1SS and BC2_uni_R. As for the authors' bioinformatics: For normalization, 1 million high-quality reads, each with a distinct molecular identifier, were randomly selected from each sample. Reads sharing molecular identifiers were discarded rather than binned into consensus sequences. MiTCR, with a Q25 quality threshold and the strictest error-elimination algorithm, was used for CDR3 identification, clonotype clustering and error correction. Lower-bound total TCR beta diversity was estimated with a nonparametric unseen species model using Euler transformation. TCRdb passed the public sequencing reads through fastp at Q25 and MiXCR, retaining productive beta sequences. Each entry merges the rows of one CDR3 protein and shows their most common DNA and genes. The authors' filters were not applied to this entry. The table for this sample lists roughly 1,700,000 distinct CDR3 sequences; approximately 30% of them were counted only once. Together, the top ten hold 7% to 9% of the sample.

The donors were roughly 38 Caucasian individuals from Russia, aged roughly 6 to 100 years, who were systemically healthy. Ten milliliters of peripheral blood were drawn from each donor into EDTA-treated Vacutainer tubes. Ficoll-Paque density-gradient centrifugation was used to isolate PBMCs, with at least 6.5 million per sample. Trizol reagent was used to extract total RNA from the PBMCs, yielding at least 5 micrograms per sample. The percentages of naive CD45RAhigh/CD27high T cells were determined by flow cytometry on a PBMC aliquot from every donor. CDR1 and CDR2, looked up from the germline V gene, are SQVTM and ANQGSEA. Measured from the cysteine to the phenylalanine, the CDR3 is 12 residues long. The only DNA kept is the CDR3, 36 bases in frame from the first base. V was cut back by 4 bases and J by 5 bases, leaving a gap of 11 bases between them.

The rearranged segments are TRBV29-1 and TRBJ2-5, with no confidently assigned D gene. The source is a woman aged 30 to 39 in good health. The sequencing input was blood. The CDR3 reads CSVGSDGETQYF. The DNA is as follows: TGCAGCGTTGGCTCAGACGGGGAGACCCAGTACTTC.